Below are 19 T cell receptor beta chains sequenced from a single sample in a study of molecular identifiers for immune sequencing clone quantification. MiXCR, applied by TCRdb to the PCR reads, yields one record per CDR3 protein. The profile shows more than 550,000 distinct CDR3 sequences, about 25% of them singletons. The sequencing sample was made of naive CD8+ T cells from blood, with Jurkat cell RNA spiked in. Sample subset: FACS-sorted CD8+CD4-CCR7+CD45RA+ naive T cells. These receptor sequences come from a human donor in good health. Some libraries in this study had Jurkat cell RNA spiked in.

A remark on this clonotype: This may come from a read error, since a much larger clone is one base off. The chain uses TRBV7-6 and TRBJ1-1, with a weak D call TRBD1 (6 bases). The CDR3 runs to 15 residues. Germline CDR1 and CDR2: SGHVS and FNYEAQ. The CDR3 loop reads CASSLARGANTGAFF. CDR3 bases: TGTGCCAGCAGCTTAGCAAGGGGGGCGAACACTGGAGCTTTCTTT.

The rearrangement joins TRBV7-6 to TRBJ2-7, with unresolved D. The CDR3 has 12 residues. Germline loops: CDR1 SGHVS, CDR2 FNYEAQ. V lost 4 bases and J lost 7, with 11 bases in between. The CDR3 is CASSSRMGEQYF. In DNA, the CDR3 is TGTGCCAGCAGCTCCCGAATGGGAGAGCAGTACTTC.

To note about this clonotype: A much larger clone is a single base away; this may be a read error. The V and J genes are TRBV2 and TRBJ1-1; TRBD1 aligns across 8 bases. Losses at the gene ends were 10 bases for V and 4 bases for J; bases not matched to a gene: 8. The CDR3 has 13 amino acids. The V gene's germline CDR1 is SNHLY and CDR2 FYNNEI. This CDR3 is CATQGAIATEAFF. The CDR3 DNA sequence: TGTGCCACCCAGGGGGCTATAGCCACTGAAGCTTTCTTT.

This clonotype was found a few times. The chain has TRBV11-2 and TRBJ1-4; D gene uncertain. This CDR3 contains 15 residues. The V gene's germline CDR1 is SGHAT and CDR2 FQNNGV. Between the trimmed V and J ends, which lost 3 bases and 0 bases, there was a span of 8 bases. DNA for the CDR3: TGTGCCAGCAGCTTCTTTCAAACAACTAATGAAAAACTGTTTTTT. It specifies CASSFFQTTNEKLFF.

This clonotype was detected many times. The chain joins TRBV20-1 to TRBJ2-7; no definite D call. CDR1 is DFQATT, CDR2 SNEGSKA, per germline (reference sequence). The CDR3 covers 11 residues. V was shortened by 0 bases and J by 6 bases, with 6 bases between the two germline ends. The CDR3: CSAREGPEQYF. The CDR3 DNA sequence: TGCAGTGCTAGAGAGGGCCCCGAGCAGTACTTC.

This clonotype appeared many times. The chain carries TRBV6-5 and TRBJ2-7, with D possibly TRBD1 on 5 matching bases. Germline loops: CDR1 MNHEY, CDR2 SVGAGI. V was pared by 2 bases and J by 5 bases, with 10 bases between. This CDR3 spans 13 amino acids. CDR3 sequence reads: CASSYRGLDEQYF. The CDR3 DNA reads TGTGCCAGCAGTTACAGGGGCCTCGACGAGCAGTACTTC.

In regard to this clonotype: Possible read error: a much larger clone is one base away. The chain is built from TRBV5-1 and TRBJ1-1; tentative D call: TRBD1 (5 bases). The CDR3 is 14 amino acids. Germline V gene sequence: CDR1 SGHRS, CDR2 YFSETQ. V gave up 1 base and J gave up 10 bases, with 17 bases separating them. Written as DNA, the CDR3 is TGCGCCAGCAGCTTGAGAGAGGGGTTTGGTGGAGCTTTCTTT. It codes for CASSLREGFGGAFF.

This clonotype was detected a few times. DNA of the CDR3: TGTGCCAGCAGACAGGGGGCCCTGAACACTGAAGCTTTCTTT. The encoded protein is CASRQGALNTEAFF. This chain uses TRBV27 with TRBJ1-1; 9 bases match TRBD1. The CDR3 sequence is 14 residues long. V shed 6 bases and J 0 bases; nucleotides not matched to a gene: 2. Per the germline V gene, CDR1 is MNHEY and CDR2 is SMNVEV (reference sequence).

As regards this clonotype: A much bigger clone sits one base away, suggesting this may be a read error. The chain uses TRBV12-3 or TRBV12-4 and TRBJ1-6; tentatively, D is TRBD1 (6 bases). This CDR3 has 13 amino acids. V shed 8 bases and J shed 10 bases, with 15 bases lying between them. The CDR3 sequence is CASAFRDNSPLHF. CDR3 coding DNA: TGTGCCAGCGCCTTTCGGGACAACTCACCCCTCCACTTT.

This chain joins TRBV7-9 and TRBJ2-2; D may be TRBD2 (6 bases). Germline V gene sequence: CDR1 SEHNR, CDR2 FQNEAQ (reference sequence). There are 16 residues in the CDR3. Trimming cost V 3 bases and J 3 bases, with 14 bases left between them. CDR3 bases: TGTGCCAGCAGCTTCCCCGGAGGGGACGACACCGGGGAGCTGTTTTTT. Translated: CASSFPGGDDTGELFF.

As to this clonotype: A single base separates this from a much larger clone, so it may be a read error. The rearrangement uses TRBV30 and TRBJ1-5; possibly TRBD1 for D (5 bases). Germline CDR1 GTSNPN, CDR2 SVGIG (reference sequence). The CDR3 consists of 13 residues. The CDR3 protein is CAWSVKGDQPRHF. For the CDR3, the DNA is TGTGCCTGGAGTGTAAAAGGGGACCAGCCCCGGCATTTT.

Remarks on this clonotype: This may come from a read error, since a much larger clone is one base off. The rearrangement joins TRBV7-6 to TRBJ2-5; D perhaps matches TRBD1 (7 bases). The CDR3 is made up of 14 amino acids. Per germline, CDR1 SGHVS and CDR2 FNYEAQ. The CDR3 DNA sequence: TGTGTCAGCAGCTCCCGACAGGGACTAGAGACCCAGTACTTC. Translated, it gives CVSSSRQGLETQYF.

In its sample, this clonotype was seen many times. The gene calls are TRBV20-1 and TRBJ2-3; TRBD1 matches at 7 bases. Germline V gives CDR1 DFQATT, CDR2 SNEGSKA (reference sequence). The CDR3 spans 14 residues. CDR3 sequence (DNA): TGCAGCGCCTGGACAGGACAGAGCACAGATACGCAGTATTTT. It encodes CSAWTGQSTDTQYF.

In this sample, this clonotype turned up a few times. The junction departs from germline at one end; a sequencing error may be responsible. This chain connects TRBV7-2 to TRBJ1-4, with a tentative D call TRBD1 (5 bases). The CDR3 runs to 16 residues. CDR1 and CDR2 from the germline V gene are SGHTA and FQGNSA. CDR3 sequence reads: CASSPGRGRGNEKLFF. The CDR3 bases are TGTGCCAGCAGCCCGGGGCGAGGACGGGGTAATGAAAAACTGTTTTTC. The variable domain in full, with the rest retrieved from reference TRBV7-2 and TRBJ1-4, is GAGVSQSPSNKVTEKGKDVELRCDPISGHTALYWYRQSLGQGLEFLIYFQGNSAPDKSGLPSDRFSAERTGGSVSTLTIQRTQQEDSAVYLCASSPGRGRGNEKLFFGSGTQLSVL.

This clonotype has ten or more counts. The chain uses TRBV30 and TRBJ1-1; 8 bases are shared with TRBD1. The CDR3 runs to 11 residues. Germline V gives CDR1 GTSNPN, CDR2 SVGIG (reference sequence). The ends lost 3 bases at V and 6 bases at J; junction bases unmatched: 0. CDR3 DNA: TGTGCCTGGAGACAGGGGGCTGAAGCTTTCTTT. Translation: CAWRQGAEAFF.

This clonotype was observed a few times. The chain is built from TRBV7-9 and TRBJ1-5; perhaps TRBD1 as D (6 bases). CDR1 and CDR2 from the germline V gene are SEHNR and FQNEAQ (reference sequence). The CDR3 loop spans 13 amino acids. V was clipped by 6 bases and J by 4 bases, with 10 bases between them. DNA for the CDR3: TGTGCCAGCAGGTCGGACAGAAATCAGCCCCAGCATTTT. Translating it yields CASRSDRNQPQHF.

This clonotype came up many times. The V call is TRBV10-3, the J call TRBJ2-7, with D possibly matching TRBD2 (7 bases). Trimming removed 10 bases at V and 5 bases at J, with 18 bases between. Per the germline V gene, CDR1 is ENHRY and CDR2 is SYGVKD. This CDR3 contains 13 residues. CDR3 region: CATWRAGDNEQYF. CDR3 nucleotides: TGTGCCACCTGGCGCGCGGGGGACAACGAGCAGTACTTC.

This clonotype was picked up a small number of times. The chain joins TRBV20-1 to TRBJ2-3, with 9 bases identical to TRBD2. With 6 bases clipped from V and 2 bases from J, the junction kept 12 bases outside the gene matches. The CDR3 totals 16 residues. Germline loops: CDR1 DFQATT, CDR2 SNEGSKA (reference sequence). This chain's CDR3 is CSATGLTSGTTDTQYF. The DNA for the CDR3 is TGCAGTGCAACCGGCTTGACTAGCGGAACCACAGATACGCAGTATTTT.

A remark on this clonotype: Germline and junction disagree at one end, which may indicate a read error. The V gene is TRBV7-6, the J gene TRBJ2-5; D is uncertain. Germline-derived CDR1 and CDR2 are SGHVS and FNYEAQ. The CDR3 contains 13 residues. The CDR3 bases are TGTGTCAGCACCCCGGACCCTGGCGAGACCCAGTACTTC. As protein: CVSTPDPGETQYF.